The TCR beta chain under discussion was sequenced for a study of blood T cell repertoires in COVID-19. At the level of the study: The samples span acute and convalescent COVID-19 from the United States, Italy and Spain. Sources were T cells, B-cell-depleted T cells, or PBMCs; the material itself was cDNA or gDNA.

CDR3 length equals 12 residues. CDR1 and CDR2 (germline): SEHNR, FQNEAQ (reference sequence). Trimming took off 6 bases at V and 6 bases at J, with 12 bases between the two ends. Authors' analysis steps: Nucleated cell counts were estimated from reference gene primer amplification. Profiling relied on immunoSEQ multiplex PCR, and the TCRdb table lists in-frame clones only, not all of them. V, J and clone size are taken as reported in that table, and D and trimming were inferred from the DNA itself. The repertoire holds 35,000 to 40,000 clones, with roughly 80% as singletons. Sequenced: peripheral blood. The rearrangement uses TRBV7-9 and TRBJ2-7, with no clear D. The receptor comes from a human donor with acute or convalescent COVID-19. The donor label of this sample is uncertain. Here the CDR3 DNA reads TGTGCCAGCAGGAGCGAGGATGGCGAGCAGTACTTC. Translating gives CASRSEDGEQYF.